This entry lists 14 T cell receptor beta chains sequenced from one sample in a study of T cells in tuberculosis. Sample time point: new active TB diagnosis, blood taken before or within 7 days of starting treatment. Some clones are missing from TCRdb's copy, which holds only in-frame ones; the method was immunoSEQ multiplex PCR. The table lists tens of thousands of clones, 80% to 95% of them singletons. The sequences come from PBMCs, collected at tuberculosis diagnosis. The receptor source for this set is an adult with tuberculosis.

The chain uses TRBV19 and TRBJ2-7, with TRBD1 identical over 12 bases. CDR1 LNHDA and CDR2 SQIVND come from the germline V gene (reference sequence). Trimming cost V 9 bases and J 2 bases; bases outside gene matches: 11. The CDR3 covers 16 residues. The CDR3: CASGPGGTGGAYEQYF. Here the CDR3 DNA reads TGTGCCAGCGGCCCCGGGGGGACAGGGGGCGCCTACGAGCAGTACTTC.

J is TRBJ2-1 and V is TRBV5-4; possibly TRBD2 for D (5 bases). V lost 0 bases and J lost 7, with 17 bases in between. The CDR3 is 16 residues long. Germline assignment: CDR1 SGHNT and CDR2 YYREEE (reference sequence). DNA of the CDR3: TGTGCCAGCAGCTTGGGTCAAGGAGGACCCTCTAATGAGCAGTTCTTC. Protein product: CASSLGQGGPSNEQFF.

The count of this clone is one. The CDR3, as DNA: TGCGCCAGCAGCCAAGATGAGGAAGACGAGCAGTACTTC. Protein product: CASSQDEEDEQYF. The rearrangement joins TRBV4-3 to TRBJ2-7; D remains unclear. The CDR3 extends over 13 amino acids. V gave up 0 bases and J gave up 5 bases, with 8 bases separating them. Germline V lookup: CDR1 LGHNA, CDR2 YSLEER.

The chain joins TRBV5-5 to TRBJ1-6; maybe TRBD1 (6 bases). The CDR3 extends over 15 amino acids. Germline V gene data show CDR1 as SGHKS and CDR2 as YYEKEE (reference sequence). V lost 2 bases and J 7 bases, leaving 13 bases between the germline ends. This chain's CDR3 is CASSFQGSSNSPLHF. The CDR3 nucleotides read TGTGCCAGCAGCTTCCAGGGGTCGTCCAATTCACCCCTCCACTTT.

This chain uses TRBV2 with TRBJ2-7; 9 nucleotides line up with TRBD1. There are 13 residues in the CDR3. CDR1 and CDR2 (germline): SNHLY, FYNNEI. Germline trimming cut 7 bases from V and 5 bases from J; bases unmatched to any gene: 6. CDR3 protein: CASKKDRGNEQYV. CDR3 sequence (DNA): TGTGCCAGCAAAAAGGACAGGGGAAACGAGCAGTACGTC.

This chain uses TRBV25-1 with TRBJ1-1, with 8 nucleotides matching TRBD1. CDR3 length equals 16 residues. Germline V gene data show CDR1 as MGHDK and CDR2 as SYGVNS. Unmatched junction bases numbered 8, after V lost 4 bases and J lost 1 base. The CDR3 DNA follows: TGTGCCAGCAGTGGGCTGGACAGGGCGCAGAACACTGAAGCTTTCTTT. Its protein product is CASSGLDRAQNTEAFF.

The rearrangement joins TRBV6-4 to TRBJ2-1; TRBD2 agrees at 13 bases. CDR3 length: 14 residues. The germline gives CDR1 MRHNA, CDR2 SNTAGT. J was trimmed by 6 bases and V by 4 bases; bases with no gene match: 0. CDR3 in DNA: TGTGCCAGCAGTGGGACTAGCGGGGGCAATGAGCAGTTCTTC. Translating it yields CASSGTSGGNEQFF.

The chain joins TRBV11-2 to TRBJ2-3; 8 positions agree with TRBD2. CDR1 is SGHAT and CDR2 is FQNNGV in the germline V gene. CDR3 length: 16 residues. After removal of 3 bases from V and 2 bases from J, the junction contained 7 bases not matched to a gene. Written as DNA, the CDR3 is TGTGCCAGCAGCTTCTTGGGGCGGGGGGCCACAGATACGCAGTATTTT. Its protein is CASSFLGRGATDTQYF.

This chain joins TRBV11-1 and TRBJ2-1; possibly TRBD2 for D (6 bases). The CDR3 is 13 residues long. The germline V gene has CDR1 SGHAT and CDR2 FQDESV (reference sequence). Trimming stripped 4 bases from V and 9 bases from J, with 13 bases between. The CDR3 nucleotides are TGTGCCAGCAGCTCCGGGACTCCCAGTGAGCAGTTCTTC. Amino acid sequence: CASSSGTPSEQFF.

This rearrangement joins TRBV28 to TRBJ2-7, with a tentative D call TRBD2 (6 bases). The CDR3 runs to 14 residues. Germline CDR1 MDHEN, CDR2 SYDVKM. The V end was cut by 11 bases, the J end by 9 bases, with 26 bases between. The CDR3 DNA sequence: TGTGCCTCCCAGGGAGGCCCCGGATCTTTTGTGCAGTACGTC. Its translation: CASQGGPGSFVQYV.

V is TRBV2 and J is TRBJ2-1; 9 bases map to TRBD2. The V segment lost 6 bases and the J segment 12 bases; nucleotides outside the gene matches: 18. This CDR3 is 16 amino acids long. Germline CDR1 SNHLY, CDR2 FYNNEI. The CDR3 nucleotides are TGTGCCAGCAGAGACGCTCCGGGACTAGCTTTTCGCGGGCAGTTCTTC. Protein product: CASRDAPGLAFRGQFF.

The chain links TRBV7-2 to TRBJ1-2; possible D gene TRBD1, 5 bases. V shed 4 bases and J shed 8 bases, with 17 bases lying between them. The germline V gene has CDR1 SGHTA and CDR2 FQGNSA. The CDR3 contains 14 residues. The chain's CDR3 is CASSSPWRDGGYTF. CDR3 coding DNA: TGTGCCAGCAGCTCACCTTGGAGGGACGGAGGCTACACCTTC.

CDR3 sequence reads: CASSVQGAGEQYF. For the CDR3, the DNA is TGTGCCAGCAGCGTACAGGGGGCTGGCGAGCAGTACTTC. The V gene is TRBV7-6, the J gene TRBJ2-7; TRBD1 agrees at 9 bases. The ends lost 5 bases at V and 6 bases at J; junction bases unmatched: 5. The CDR3 extends over 13 amino acids. The germline V gene encodes CDR1 SGHVS and CDR2 FNYEAQ.

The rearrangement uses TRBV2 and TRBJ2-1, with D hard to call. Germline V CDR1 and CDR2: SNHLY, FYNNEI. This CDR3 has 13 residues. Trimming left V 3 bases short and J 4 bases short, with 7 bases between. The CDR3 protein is CASSEASYNEQFF. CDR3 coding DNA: TGTGCCAGCAGTGAGGCCAGTTACAATGAGCAGTTCTTC.